This T cell receptor (beta chain) was recorded in a study of blood T cell repertoires in COVID-19. As for the study in general: Spain, Italy and the United States supplied samples that represented acute and convalescent COVID-19.

Original methodology: It was from reference gene primer amplification that nucleated cell counts were estimated. Sequencing used immunoSEQ multiplex PCR; TCRdb keeps in-frame clones, though not all of them. That table gives V, J and clone size, and the DNA gave D and trimming. The sample holds 150,000 to 200,000 clones; 65% to 90% are singletons and the top ten take roughly 8.2%. The sequenced sample was peripheral blood. The receptor was derived from a man in his fifties or sixties with acute or convalescent COVID-19.

The CDR3 nucleotides are TGCAGCGTTGTAGGTAGCGGGAGGACGCGAGAGCAGTTCTTC. This encodes CSVVGSGRTREQFF. The gene calls are TRBV29-1 and TRBJ2-1; 10 bases are a match to TRBD2. Germline CDR1 reads SQVTM; CDR2 reads ANQGSEA. The V segment lost 4 bases and the J segment 10 bases; nucleotides outside the gene matches: 10. This CDR3 is 14 amino acids long.